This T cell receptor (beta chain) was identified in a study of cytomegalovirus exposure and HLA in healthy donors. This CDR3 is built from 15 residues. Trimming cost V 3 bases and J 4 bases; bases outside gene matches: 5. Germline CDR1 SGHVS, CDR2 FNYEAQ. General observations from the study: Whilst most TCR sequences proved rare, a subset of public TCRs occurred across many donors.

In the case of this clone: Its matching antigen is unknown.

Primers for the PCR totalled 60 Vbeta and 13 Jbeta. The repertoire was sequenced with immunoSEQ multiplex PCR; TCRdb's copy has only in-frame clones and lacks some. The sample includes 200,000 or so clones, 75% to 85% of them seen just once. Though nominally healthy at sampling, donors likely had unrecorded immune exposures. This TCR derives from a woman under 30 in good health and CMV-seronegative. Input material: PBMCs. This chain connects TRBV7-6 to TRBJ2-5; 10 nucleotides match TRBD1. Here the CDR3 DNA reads TGTGCCAGCAGCTTTTTGAGGACAGGGGGAGAGACCCAGTACTTC. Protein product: CASSFLRTGGETQYF.